The clone carrying this TCR beta chain was detected many times. Its antigen is not known. The CDR3 has 15 amino acids. Germline CDR1 is SEHNR and CDR2 is FQNEAQ (reference sequence). V was cut by 5 bases and J by 1 base, with 14 bases left in between. The source of the sample is a study of T cells after yellow fever vaccination. In the study overall: Fractions with few cells were prepared using SMART-Seq v4 Ultra Low Input.

Production of TCR cDNA was by 5'RACE template switching, which also added a universal primer site and UMIs. TCRdb recomputed calls from the 5' RACE reads with MiXCR, one row per CDR3 protein. The data hold around 260,000 distinct CDR3 sequences, with 5.2% observed a single time. Notes on the study in general: CD4 and CD8 compartments shared a small share of clonotypes, likely from convergent recombination. Weaker overall was a secondary response that nonetheless peaked faster, on day 5 versus 15.

This specimen consisted of CD4+ T cells sorted from PBMCs, obtained on the day of the yellow fever booster vaccination. The chain uses TRBV7-9 and TRBJ1-1; a possible D gene is TRBD1 (6 bases). This sequence originates from a man aged 18-30 years who received the YFV17D yellow fever vaccine. CDR3 region: CASSLSLGGNTEAFF. CDR3 nucleotides: TGTGCCAGCAGCCTGAGTCTAGGGGGGAACACTGAAGCTTTCTTT.